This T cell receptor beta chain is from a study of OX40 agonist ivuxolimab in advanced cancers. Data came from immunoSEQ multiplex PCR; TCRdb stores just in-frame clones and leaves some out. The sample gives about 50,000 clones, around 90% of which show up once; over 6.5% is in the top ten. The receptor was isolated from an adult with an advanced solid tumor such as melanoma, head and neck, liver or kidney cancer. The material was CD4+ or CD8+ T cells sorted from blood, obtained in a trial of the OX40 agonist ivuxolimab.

In DNA form, the CDR3 reads TGTGCCAGCAGTTGGACTAGCGGTGAATACAATGAGCAGTTCTTC. Translated: CASSWTSGEYNEQFF. The chain couples TRBV6-5 to TRBJ2-1, with TRBD2 identical over 10 bases. CDR1 and CDR2 (germline): MNHEY, SVGAGI. This CDR3 spans 15 amino acids. J lost 4 bases, V lost 4 bases, and 4 bases had no gene match.